The entry below describes one TCR beta chain. The antigen is not known. The data were obtained in a study of identical twins. Germline CDR1 reads KGHSH; CDR2 reads LQKENI. This CDR3 is 14 amino acids long. V lost 3 bases and J 4 bases, leaving 13 bases between the germline ends. A universal primer site was created by template switching, with the cDNA bearing unique molecular identifiers. TCRdb fed the 5' RACE reads into MiXCR, producing one record per CDR3 protein. The sample shows around 1.7 million distinct CDR3 sequences, about 32% of them seen only once. Findings and limits, study-wide: Monozygotic twin pairs showed more out-of-frame TCR alpha sharing than models estimated. Findings came from cross-sectional statistics, without long-term follow-up of donors.

The clonotype originates from a newborn girl in good health. V is TRBV18 and J is TRBJ2-7; D uncertain. The specimen sequenced was cord blood. As DNA, the CDR3 is TGTGCCAGCTCACCGTTGGCGACGGAATACGAGCAGTACTTC. It translates to CASSPLATEYEQYF. Using reference TRBV18 and TRBJ2-7 for the parts outside the CDR3, the full variable domain is NAGVMQNPRHLVRRRGQEARLRCSPMKGHSHVYWYRQLPEEGLKFMVYLQKENIIDESGMPKERFSAEFPKEGPSILRIQQVVRGDSAAYFCASSPLATEYEQYFGPGTRLTVT.